The clone carrying this T cell receptor beta chain was seen only a few times. This entry belongs to a study of blood T cell repertoires in COVID-19. Germline V CDR1 and CDR2: SGHNT, YENEEA. V shed 4 bases and J shed 3 bases, with 4 bases lying between them. This CDR3 has 12 residues. Sequenced by immunoSEQ multiplex PCR; TCRdb stores in-frame clones only, minus some. The table includes around 100,000 clones, approximately 88% detected once. The sample comprised peripheral blood. The chain combines TRBV11-3 with TRBJ2-1; D ambiguous. This TCR derives from a woman in her sixties or seventies with acute or convalescent COVID-19. For the CDR3, the DNA is TGTGCCAGCAGCTCTAACTACAATGAGCAGTTCTTC. This gives the protein CASSSNYNEQFF.